Each of the 23 T cell receptor beta chains below was sequenced from the same sample in a study of cytomegalovirus exposure and HLA in healthy donors. PCR involved 60 Vbeta and 13 Jbeta primers. Method: immunoSEQ multiplex PCR; TCRdb's copy keeps in-frame clones and lacks some. Of fewer than 150,000 clones detected, over 70% appear once; the ten largest clones hold around 3.2%. The sample was PBMCs. The source is a man aged 30 to 45 in good health and CMV-seronegative.

This clone was recorded only once. The chain has TRBV5-1 and TRBJ2-5; 8 bases agree with TRBD2. J lost 1 base, V lost 5 bases, and 7 bases had no gene match. The CDR3 sequence is 15 residues long. Germline values: CDR1 SGHRS, CDR2 YFSETQ. CDR3 protein: CASSNGGGTQETQYF. The CDR3 nucleotides are TGCGCCAGCAGTAACGGGGGGGGAACCCAAGAGACCCAGTACTTC.

V gene TRBV5-3 combines with J gene TRBJ2-7; D is ambiguous. TRBV5-3 is an open reading frame whose function is uncertain. With 0 bases removed from V and 0 bases from J, the gap between germline ends came to 10 bases. The CDR3 extends over 15 amino acids. CDR3 residues: CARSLVAESSYEQYF. The CDR3 DNA reads as TGTGCCAGAAGCTTGGTGGCGGAAAGCTCCTACGAGCAGTACTTC.

The chain recombines TRBV28 with TRBJ2-7; no reliable D call. The CDR3 totals 13 residues. V lost 2 bases to trimming and J lost 3 bases, with 8 bases between them. CDR1 and CDR2 (germline): MDHEN, SYDVKM. The CDR3: CASSLNINYEQYF. Here the CDR3 DNA reads TGTGCCAGCAGTTTAAACATAAACTACGAGCAGTACTTC.

This chain links TRBV2 with TRBJ2-7; TRBD1 matches at 11 bases. Germline values: CDR1 SNHLY, CDR2 FYNNEI. Trimming removed 8 bases from V and 3 bases from J; junction bases left unmatched: 3. The CDR3 has 13 residues. In DNA form, the CDR3 reads TGTGCCAGCCGAGGGACAGGGGGCTACGAGCAGTACTTC. This gives the protein CASRGTGGYEQYF.

The rearrangement joins TRBV6-1 to TRBJ2-7; TRBD2 matches at 8 bases. V was pared by 4 bases and J by 6 bases, with 5 bases of the junction left unmatched. This CDR3 region has 13 residues. The germline CDR1 and CDR2 sequences are MNHNS and SASEGT. This CDR3 reads CASSVTSGSEQYF. The CDR3 bases are TGTGCCAGCAGTGTTACCAGCGGGAGCGAGCAGTACTTC.

The chain has TRBV6-5 and TRBJ1-1; 7 bases match TRBD1. The germline V gene encodes CDR1 MNHEY and CDR2 SVGAGI. The CDR3 totals 13 residues. J was trimmed by 5 bases and V by 5 bases; bases with no gene match: 5. This chain's CDR3 is CASSPTGQTEAFF. The CDR3 DNA sequence: TGTGCCAGCAGTCCGACAGGGCAAACTGAAGCTTTCTTT.

The V and J genes are TRBV9 and TRBJ2-1; D remains unclear. V lost 3 bases to trimming and J lost 0 bases, with 13 bases between them. Germline V gives CDR1 SGDLS, CDR2 YYNGEE. The CDR3 runs to 16 residues. CDR3 DNA: TGTGCCAGCAGCGCAACGACAACCAGCTCCTACAATGAGCAGTTCTTC. Its translation is CASSATTTSSYNEQFF.

The chain links TRBV6-6 to TRBJ2-7; TRBD2 is a possible D gene (5 bases). V dropped 2 bases and J dropped 2 bases, with 13 bases sitting between them. This CDR3 is built from 15 residues. Germline loops: CDR1 MNHNY, CDR2 SVGAGI (reference sequence). CDR3 nucleotide sequence: TGTGCCAGCAGTTACGAGGTGGGAGTCCCCTACGAGCAGTACTTC. Protein product: CASSYEVGVPYEQYF.

The CDR3 protein is CASSMAPTYEQYF. The CDR3 nucleotides are TGTGCCAGTAGTATGGCCCCGACCTACGAGCAGTACTTC. This chain links TRBV19 with TRBJ2-7; D unclear. Germline V gene lookup returns CDR1 LNHDA and CDR2 SQIVND (reference sequence). The CDR3 length is 13 residues. The V gene lost 3 bases and the J gene lost 2 bases, with 8 bases spanning the gap.

This clone showed up just once. The chain uses TRBV6-5 and TRBJ1-1, with D unresolved. The V gene lost 4 bases and the J gene lost 3 bases, with 15 bases spanning the gap. Per germline, CDR1 MNHEY and CDR2 SVGAGI. This CDR3 contains 15 residues. CDR3 DNA: TGTGCCAGCAGTTCGAGTTTGCCTGGTTACACTGAAGCTTTCTTT. It translates to CASSSSLPGYTEAFF.

Details on this clone: The sample holds other DNA sequences that translate to the same CDR3. This rearrangement joins TRBV4-1 to TRBJ1-1; tentative D call: TRBD1 (5 bases). There are 15 residues in the CDR3. The germline gives CDR1 MGHRA, CDR2 YSYEKL. V was trimmed by 0 bases and J by 0 bases, leaving 8 bases between them. The CDR3, as DNA: TGCGCCAGCAGCCAAGATAGGGGCCTGAACACTGAAGCTTTCTTT. It is translated as CASSQDRGLNTEAFF.

This clone has just a few counts. The chain employs TRBV7-3 and TRBJ1-1, with D possibly TRBD1 on 6 matching bases. Trimming shortened V by 2 bases and J by 5 bases, and 9 bases separated the two germline ends. Germline V gene sequence: CDR1 SGHTA, CDR2 FQGTGA. The CDR3 loop spans 13 amino acids. DNA for the CDR3: TGTGCCAGCAGCTTACACAGGGATACTGAAGCTTTCTTT. Protein: CASSLHRDTEAFF.

V and J are TRBV7-6 and TRBJ1-2; 10 nucleotides match TRBD1. The ends lost 5 bases at V and 7 bases at J; junction bases unmatched: 7. This CDR3 region has 14 residues. Germline V gene data show CDR1 as SGHVS and CDR2 as FNYEAQ. The CDR3 region is CASSPGTGVAGYTF. For the CDR3, the DNA is TGTGCCAGCAGCCCCGGGACAGGGGTCGCTGGCTACACCTTC.

This clone was observed a handful of times. This chain joins TRBV10-3 and TRBJ2-6; TRBD1 matches at 7 bases. Germline CDR1 and CDR2: ENHRY and SYGVKD. V lost 1 base to trimming and J lost 2 bases; unmatched junction nucleotides: 2. The CDR3 runs to 16 residues. The CDR3 bases are TGTGCCATCAGTGAGTACAGGGGTACTGGGGCCAACGTCCTGACTTTC. Translating it yields CAISEYRGTGANVLTF.

This sequence joins TRBV25-1 and TRBJ2-5; 12 bases match TRBD2. The CDR3 covers 16 residues. CDR1 is MGHDK and CDR2 is SYGVNS in the germline V gene. The junction had 10 bases not matched to a gene; V was cut back by 4 bases and J by 7 bases. CDR3 DNA: TGTGCCAGCAGTGGGCGACTAGCGGGAGTTAAGGGGACCCAGTACTTC. This sequence encodes CASSGRLAGVKGTQYF.

This chain uses TRBV6-5 with TRBJ2-7; TRBD1 is a possible D gene (6 bases). Germline V gene lookup returns CDR1 MNHEY and CDR2 SVGAGI. The CDR3 has 14 amino acids. The V end lost 0 bases, the J end lost 3 bases, and 9 bases lay between the germline ends. CDR3 bases: TGTGCCAGCAGTTACTCCCAGGACAGCTACGAGCAGTACTTC. Amino acid sequence: CASSYSQDSYEQYF.

The rearrangement uses TRBV7-9 and TRBJ2-3; D call uncertain. The length of the CDR3 is 14 residues. Germline-derived CDR1 and CDR2 are SEHNR and FQNEAQ (reference sequence). Trimming shortened V by 1 base and J by 3 bases, and 8 bases separated the two germline ends. The CDR3: CASSLGYRTDTQYF. The CDR3 DNA is TGTGCCAGCAGCTTAGGATACCGGACAGATACGCAGTATTTT.

The chain combines TRBV6-1 with TRBJ1-1; D is ambiguous. CDR1 MNHNS and CDR2 SASEGT come from the germline V gene. This CDR3 has 10 amino acids. V was clipped by 6 bases and J by 8 bases, with 7 bases between them. Here the CDR3 reads CASRRYEAFF. For the CDR3, the DNA is TGTGCCAGCAGGCGATACGAAGCTTTCTTT.

J is TRBJ2-1 and V is TRBV7-9, with TRBD2 as a possible D gene (5 bases). Trimming pared 3 bases from V and 5 bases from J, leaving 8 bases between. Per germline, CDR1 SEHNR and CDR2 FQNEAQ (reference sequence). This CDR3 region has 13 residues. The CDR3 here is CASSFPTNNEQFF. The CDR3 DNA follows: TGTGCCAGCAGCTTTCCGACTAACAATGAGCAGTTCTTC.

V gene TRBV5-1 combines with J gene TRBJ1-2, with TRBD1 as a possible D gene (5 bases). Germline V gives CDR1 SGHRS, CDR2 YFSETQ. V lost 5 bases and J lost 4, with 18 bases in between. CDR3 length: 15 amino acids. The CDR3, as DNA: TGCGCCAGCAGAGGACAAAAGACAAAATCCTATGGCTACACCTTC. Translation gives CASRGQKTKSYGYTF. Drawing the rest from reference TRBV5-1 and TRBJ1-2, the complete variable domain is KAGVTQTPRYLIKTRGQQVTLSCSPISGHRSVSWYQQTPGQGLQFLFEYFSETQRNKGNFPGRFSGRQFSNSRSEMNVSTLELGDSALYLCASRGQKTKSYGYTFGSGTRLTVV.

The chain links TRBV4-1 to TRBJ2-1; D is perhaps TRBD2 (5 bases). Germline CDR1 and CDR2: MGHRA and YSYEKL. CDR3 length equals 15 residues. The V gene lost 5 bases and the J gene lost 7 bases, with 18 bases spanning the gap. For the CDR3, the DNA is TGCGCCAGCAGCTTAACTTACCCGGGAAAAAATGAGCAGTTCTTC. This translates into CASSLTYPGKNEQFF.

Only a few counts were recorded for this clone. The chain uses TRBV15 and TRBJ2-3; the D gene is possibly TRBD1 (5 bases). The CDR3 has 14 residues. V dropped 11 bases and J dropped 0 bases, with 15 bases sitting between them. Germline values: CDR1 LNHNV, CDR2 YYDKDF (reference sequence). The CDR3 loop reads CALQLDKSTDTQYF. The CDR3 DNA sequence: TGTGCCCTACAGCTGGACAAAAGCACAGATACGCAGTATTTT.

J is TRBJ1-1 and V is TRBV29-1; no definite D call. V dropped 7 bases and J dropped 4 bases, with 19 bases sitting between them. Germline V gene lookup returns CDR1 SQVTM and CDR2 ANQGSEA. The CDR3 sequence is 14 residues long. The CDR3 DNA reads as TGCAGCGGCCATGGACGAACGGGATTCACTGAAGCTTTCTTT. It translates to CSGHGRTGFTEAFF.